This entry lists 11 T cell receptor beta chains sequenced from one sample in a study of T cells in Graves' hyperthyroidism and ophthalmopathy. Researchers amplified the TCR beta CDR3 regions from RNA transcripts. Primed by the HTBI set, a first-round RT-PCR was run on the TCR CDR3. TCRdb analysed the multiplex PCR reads with MiXCR anew, one entry per CDR3 protein. The sample includes 450,000 to 600,000 distinct CDR3 sequences, just under 20% of them seen just once. The material sequenced was blood. These receptors all stem from a man between 35 and 55 years old with Graves' ophthalmopathy.

V is TRBV29-1 and J is TRBJ2-5; 8 nucleotides agree with TRBD2. V lost 4 bases to trimming and J lost 1 base; unmatched junction nucleotides: 2. Germline CDR1 and CDR2: SQVTM and ANQGSEA. The CDR3 runs to 13 residues. CDR3 amino acids: CSVAGGVQETQYF. The DNA of the CDR3 is TGCAGCGTTGCGGGAGGGGTCCAAGAGACCCAGTACTTC.

This clonotype was picked up a small number of times. This CDR3 is CASSQTSRLDTQYF. Written as DNA, the CDR3 is TGTGCCAGCAGTCAGACTTCGCGGCTTGATACGCAGTATTTT. The chain recombines TRBV6-1 with TRBJ2-3; D not certain. V was clipped by 5 bases and J by 6 bases, with 15 bases between them. The CDR3 totals 14 residues. The germline V gene encodes CDR1 MNHNS and CDR2 SASEGT.

This chain uses TRBV15 with TRBJ1-4, with D possibly TRBD1 on 6 matching bases. V was shortened by 8 bases and J by 2 bases, with 12 bases between the two germline ends. Germline V CDR1 and CDR2: LNHNV, YYDKDF (reference sequence). The CDR3 totals 14 residues. The CDR3 sequence is CATQQGGTNEKLFF. The DNA of the CDR3 is TGTGCCACCCAACAGGGAGGGACTAATGAAAAACTGTTTTTT.

This clonotype was observed many times. This chain joins TRBV28 and TRBJ1-1, with D hard to call. The CDR3 has 14 residues. Germline V gives CDR1 MDHEN, CDR2 SYDVKM. V was shortened by 6 bases and J by 0 bases, with 11 bases between the two germline ends. In DNA, the CDR3 is TGTGCCAGCAGGAGCCCGGCGGTGAACACTGAAGCTTTCTTT. It specifies CASRSPAVNTEAFF.

This clonotype occurred many times. This chain links TRBV6-1 with TRBJ2-3; TRBD2 agrees at 15 bases. This CDR3 is 19 amino acids long. With V trimmed by 5 bases and J by 0 bases, 9 bases remained unmatched. From germline, CDR1 is MNHNS and CDR2 SASEGT. The CDR3 loop is CASSSITGTSGRSTDTQYF. The CDR3 DNA reads as TGTGCCAGCAGTTCCATTACCGGGACTAGCGGGAGGAGCACAGATACGCAGTATTTT.

V and J are TRBV6-5 and TRBJ2-7; 8 bases align to TRBD1. Germline CDR1 and CDR2: MNHEY and SVGAGI. This CDR3 comprises 15 residues. Losses at the gene ends were 3 bases for V and 5 bases for J; bases not matched to a gene: 9. For the CDR3, the DNA is TGTGCCAGCAGTTATCGCGGACAGGGTTTCGACGAGCAGTACTTC. It encodes CASSYRGQGFDEQYF.

This clonotype came up many times. The chain recombines TRBV20-1 with TRBJ2-7; a weak D match, TRBD2 (6 bases). Germline loops: CDR1 DFQATT, CDR2 SNEGSKA (reference sequence). Trimming left V 3 bases short and J 1 base short, with 13 bases between. The CDR3 contains 14 residues. The CDR3: CSASWLALSYEQYF. For the CDR3, the DNA is TGCAGTGCTAGTTGGCTAGCGCTATCCTACGAGCAGTACTTC.

The chain uses TRBV19 and TRBJ2-2, with TRBD2 as a possible D gene (6 bases). V lost 6 bases and J lost 6, with 17 bases in between. CDR3 length: 15 amino acids. Germline V gene data show CDR1 as LNHDA and CDR2 as SQIVND (reference sequence). CDR3 in DNA: TGTGCCAGTAGGCGACTAGACGTGGACGCCGGGGAGCTGTTTTTT. Translated: CASRRLDVDAGELFF.

A few counts support this clonotype. This chain connects TRBV7-9 to TRBJ2-1; 7 bases line up with TRBD1. With 1 base clipped from V and 6 bases from J, the junction kept 12 bases outside the gene matches. CDR3 size: 17 residues. Per germline, CDR1 SEHNR and CDR2 FQNEAQ (reference sequence). CDR3 sequence (DNA): TGTGCCAGCAGCTTAGTAGTCCGGGACAGATCCCTCAATGAGCAGTTCTTC. Amino acid sequence: CASSLVVRDRSLNEQFF.

This clonotype was observed a handful of times. The chain joins TRBV28 to TRBJ2-3; D may be TRBD1 (5 bases). Germline loops: CDR1 MDHEN, CDR2 SYDVKM. The CDR3 is made up of 18 amino acids. Between the trimmed V and J ends, which lost 5 bases and 0 bases, there was a span of 21 bases. The CDR3 reads CASSPLKGKSFSTDTQYF. In DNA, the CDR3 is TGTGCCAGCAGTCCCTTAAAGGGGAAATCGTTTAGCACAGATACGCAGTATTTT.

V gene TRBV5-1 combines with J gene TRBJ1-4; D ambiguous. Looked up from germline, CDR1 is SGHRS and CDR2 is YFSETQ. V was cut by 1 base and J by 5 bases, with 9 bases left in between. The length of the CDR3 is 14 residues. CDR3 nucleotides: TGCGCCAGCAGCTTGCTAGGTCTCAATGAAAAACTGTTTTTT. Protein: CASSLLGLNEKLFF.